The TCR beta chain described here comes from a study of blood T cell repertoires in COVID-19. Across the whole study: The United States, Italy and Spain were the sources of the acute and convalescent COVID-19 samples. In each case, the material was cDNA or gDNA derived from T cells, B-cell-depleted T cells, or PBMCs.

Repertoires were generated with immunoSEQ multiplex PCR, while TCRdb's copy carries only in-frame clones and drops some. Of 120,000 or so clones in the sample, around 84% were seen once. CDR1 is MRHNA and CDR2 is SNTAGT in the germline V gene. The CDR3 runs 13 residues. With V trimmed by 6 bases and J by 6 bases, 4 bases remained unmatched. Cohorts were based on clinical histories the participants reported. This TCR came from a woman aged 30 to 39 who had recovered from COVID-19. What was sequenced was PBMCs or T cells enriched from blood (not recorded which). The chain is built from TRBV6-4 and TRBJ2-4; 8 bases are a match to TRBD1. The CDR3 DNA reads TGTGCCAGCAGCCAAGACAGGGGAAACATTCAGTACTTC. It specifies CASSQDRGNIQYF.